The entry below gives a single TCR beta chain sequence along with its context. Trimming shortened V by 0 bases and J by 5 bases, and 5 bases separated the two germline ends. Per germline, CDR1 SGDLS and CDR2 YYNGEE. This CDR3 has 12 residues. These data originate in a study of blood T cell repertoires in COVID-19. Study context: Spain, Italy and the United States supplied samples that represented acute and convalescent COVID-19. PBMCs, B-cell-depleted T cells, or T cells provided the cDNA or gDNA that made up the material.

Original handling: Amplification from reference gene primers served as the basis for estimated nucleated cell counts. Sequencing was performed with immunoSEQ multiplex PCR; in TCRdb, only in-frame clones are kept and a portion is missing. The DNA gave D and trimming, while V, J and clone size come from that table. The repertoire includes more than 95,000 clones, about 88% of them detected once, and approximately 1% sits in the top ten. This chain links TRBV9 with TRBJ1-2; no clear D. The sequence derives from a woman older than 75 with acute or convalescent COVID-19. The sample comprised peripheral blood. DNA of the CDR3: TGTGCCAGCAGCGTAGACGGTTATGGCTACACCTTC. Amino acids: CASSVDGYGYTF.